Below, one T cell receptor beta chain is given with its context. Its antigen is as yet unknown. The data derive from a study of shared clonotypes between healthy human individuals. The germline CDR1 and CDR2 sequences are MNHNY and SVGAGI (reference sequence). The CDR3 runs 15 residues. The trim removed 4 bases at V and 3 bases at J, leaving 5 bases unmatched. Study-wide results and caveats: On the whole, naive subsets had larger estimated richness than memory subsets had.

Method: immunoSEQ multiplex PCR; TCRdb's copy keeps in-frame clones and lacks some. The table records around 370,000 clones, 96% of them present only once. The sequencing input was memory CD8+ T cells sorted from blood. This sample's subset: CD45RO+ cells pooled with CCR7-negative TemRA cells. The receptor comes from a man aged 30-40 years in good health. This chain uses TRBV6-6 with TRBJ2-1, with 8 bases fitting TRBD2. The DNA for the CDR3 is TGTGCCAGCAGTTCCCCCGGGACTAGCTACAATGAGCAGTTCTTC. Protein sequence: CASSSPGTSYNEQFF.